A selection of T cell receptor beta chains follows, all from one sample in a study of vaccination and CD4 T cells after COVID-19. These receptors have no known antigen. Via MiXCR, TCRdb re-called the PCR reads, giving one row per CDR3 protein. The table includes about 4,200 distinct CDR3 sequences, roughly 20% detected once. The material sequenced was CD4+ T cells from blood, cultured in vitro. The receptor source for this set is a human donor who had recovered from COVID-19. CDR3s include the opening cysteine and the closing phenylalanine or tryptophan. A D gene is named only where the DNA matches it firmly. Clone size is stated in some rows and not others, as once, few, many or a class when expanded.

cdr3_aa,cdr3_nt,v_call,d_call,cdr3_length,clone_size,j_call
CASGIYNEQFF,TGTGCCTCGGGCATCTACAATGAGCAGTTCTTC,TRBV12-3/TRBV12-4,-,11,-,TRBJ2-1
CASSVGQTYEQYF,TGTGCCAGCAGCGTGGGACAAACCTACGAGCAGTACTTC,TRBV9,-,13,-,TRBJ2-7
CASSPRGARVYEQYF,TGTGCCAGCAGCCCGAGGGGGGCTAGAGTTTACGAGCAGTACTTC,TRBV7-6,-,15,-,TRBJ2-7
CASSDSLGTHGQYF,TGTGCCAGCAGTGATTCTTTGGGCACTCACGGGCAGTACTTC,TRBV2,-,14,medium-sized,TRBJ2-7
CASTNLNPGYEQYF,TGTGCCAGCACCAACCTCAACCCGGGATACGAGCAGTACTTC,TRBV6-1,-,14,few,TRBJ2-7
CASSSRELNTEAFF,TGTGCCAGCAGCTCCAGAGAATTGAACACTGAAGCTTTCTTT,TRBV7-9,-,14,few,TRBJ1-1
CASSQDLTGNSPLHF,TGTGCCAGCAGCCAAGACTTAACGGGGAATTCACCCCTCCACTTT,TRBV4-2,-,15,-,TRBJ1-6
CASSPYASGGLGDEQFF,TGTGCCAGCAGCCCTTATGCCAGCGGGGGTTTAGGTGATGAGCAGTTCTTC,TRBV11-2,TRBD2,17,medium-sized,TRBJ2-1
CASSTTGGGNIQYF,TGTGCCAGTAGCACAACAGGGGGTGGAAACATTCAGTACTTC,TRBV19,TRBD1,14,-,TRBJ2-4
CASSFSHPDIFNYGYTF,TGCGCCAGCAGTTTTTCCCACCCAGACATATTTAACTATGGCTACACCTTC,TRBV5-1,-,17,-,TRBJ1-2
CASRGLGSPLHF,TGTGCCAGCAGGGGGCTGGGCTCACCCCTCCACTTT,TRBV14,-,12,-,TRBJ1-6
CASTAFPRTDLSTGELFF,TGTGCCAGCACCGCTTTCCCCCGGACAGACTTGAGCACCGGGGAGCTGTTTTTT,TRBV7-3,-,18,few,TRBJ2-2
CASSLTPDSNQPQHF,TGTGCCAGCAGCCTGACCCCTGATAGCAATCAGCCCCAGCATTTT,TRBV5-4,-,15,-,TRBJ1-5
CSARVGGAPYEQYF,TGCAGTGCTAGAGTCGGGGGGGCCCCCTACGAGCAGTACTTC,TRBV20-1,TRBD2,14,few,TRBJ2-7
CASSQPTGSNSPLHF,TGTGCCAGCAGCCAACCGACAGGGTCTAATTCACCCCTCCACTTT,TRBV3-1,TRBD1,15,-,TRBJ1-6
CASSLSGTGNTIYF,TGTGCCAGCAGTTTATCCGGTACTGGAAACACCATATATTTT,TRBV28,-,14,-,TRBJ1-3
CASSRDTPTGWSGNTIYF,TGTGCCAGCAGCCGAGATACTCCGACAGGGTGGTCTGGAAACACCATATATTTT,TRBV4-2,TRBD1,18,-,TRBJ1-3
CASSLLGTSGVYEQYF,TGTGCCAGCAGCTTGCTCGGGACTAGCGGGGTTTACGAGCAGTACTTC,TRBV7-3,TRBD2,16,-,TRBJ2-7
CASSYSRGSASLTEAFF,TGTGCCAGCAGTTACTCTCGAGGCAGTGCGAGCCTCACTGAAGCTTTCTTT,TRBV6-2/TRBV6-3,-,17,medium-sized,TRBJ1-1
CAGRAGGMNEQFF,TGTGCCGGTCGCGCGGGGGGCATGAATGAGCAGTTCTTC,TRBV2,TRBD2,13,-,TRBJ2-1
CASRIDRGAPYRGYTF,TGTGCCAGCAGAATAGACAGGGGAGCCCCCTATCGTGGCTACACCTTC,TRBV28,TRBD1,16,-,TRBJ1-2
CASSERGRGRYEQYF,TGTGCCAGCAGTGAACGCGGAAGGGGGCGCTACGAGCAGTACTTC,TRBV6-1,TRBD1,15,-,TRBJ2-7
CSAPKGGPQETQYF,TGCAGTGCGCCAAAAGGAGGGCCGCAAGAGACCCAGTACTTC,TRBV20-1,-,14,medium-sized,TRBJ2-5
CASSLVAGNNYGYTF,TGTGCCAGCAGCTTGGTGGCAGGGAATAACTATGGCTACACCTTC,TRBV5-6,-,15,once,TRBJ1-2
CASSPPPTYEQYF,TGTGCCAGCAGTCCACCGCCTACCTACGAGCAGTACTTC,TRBV12-3/TRBV12-4,-,13,-,TRBJ2-7
CASSLGTSGQETQYF,TGTGCCAGCAGCTTAGGGACTAGCGGCCAAGAGACCCAGTACTTC,TRBV7-6,TRBD2,15,-,TRBJ2-5
CASSTDRRSPPYQETQYF,TGTGCCAGTAGTACAGACAGGCGGTCTCCCCCATACCAAGAGACCCAGTACTTC,TRBV19,-,18,few,TRBJ2-5
CASSLTGRADTQYF,TGTGCCAGCAGCTTAACGGGGCGGGCAGATACGCAGTATTTT,TRBV7-3,-,14,few,TRBJ2-3
CSASLSVGATEAFF,TGCAGTGCTAGTCTCTCAGTGGGGGCTACTGAAGCTTTCTTT,TRBV20-1,-,14,few,TRBJ1-1
CASSITGGVGSGNTIYF,TGTGCCAGCAGCATAACAGGGGGCGTAGGATCTGGAAACACCATATATTTT,TRBV6-1,TRBD1,17,few,TRBJ1-3
CARQTQETQYF,TGTGCCAGACAGACGCAAGAGACCCAGTACTTC,TRBV2,-,11,medium-sized,TRBJ2-5
CASSSGQISGNTIYF,TGTGCCAGCAGCAGCGGCCAAATCTCTGGAAACACCATATATTTT,TRBV11-1,-,15,once,TRBJ1-3
CASSDGTYTEAFF,TGTGCCAGCAGTGATGGAACGTACACTGAAGCTTTCTTT,TRBV6-1,-,13,medium-sized,TRBJ1-1
CASSLDNAVIGYTF,TGTGCCAGCAGCTTAGATAACGCAGTTATTGGCTACACCTTC,TRBV11-2,-,14,few,TRBJ1-2
CASSTQGSDEKLFF,TGTGCCAGCAGTACACAGGGGTCCGATGAAAAACTGTTTTTT,TRBV2,TRBD1,14,medium-sized,TRBJ1-4
CASSLTTTSGTPNEQFF,TGTGCCAGCAGCTTAACCACCACTTCCGGGACGCCGAATGAGCAGTTCTTC,TRBV7-3,-,17,-,TRBJ2-1
CAWSPAGGAQYF,TGTGCCTGGAGTCCGGCGGGGGGGGCGCAGTATTTT,TRBV30,TRBD2,12,few,TRBJ2-3
CATTDRGEQPQHF,TGTGCCACTACAGACAGGGGGGAACAGCCCCAGCATTTT,TRBV6-2/TRBV6-3,TRBD1,13,once,TRBJ1-5
CSARVRGTPRVYEQYF,TGCAGTGCTAGAGTACGGGGGACTCCTAGGGTATACGAGCAGTACTTC,TRBV20-1,-,16,few,TRBJ2-7
CSGRQGSNYGYTF,TGCAGCGGCCGACAGGGGTCGAACTATGGCTACACCTTC,TRBV29-1,TRBD1,13,-,TRBJ1-2
CASSSTSGGGTQYF,TGTGCCAGCAGCTCCACTAGCGGGGGGGGGACCCAGTACTTC,TRBV7-3,TRBD2,14,-,TRBJ2-5
CASSLGQRGSTDTQYF,TGTGCCAGCAGTTTAGGCCAGCGGGGGTCCACAGATACGCAGTATTTT,TRBV12-3/TRBV12-4,TRBD2,16,few,TRBJ2-3
CASSRTDTNYGYTF,TGTGCCAGCAGTCGGACAGATACTAACTATGGCTACACCTTC,TRBV6-1,-,14,medium-sized,TRBJ1-2
CASSLGTDRTDTQYF,TGTGCCAGCAGTTTGGGGACAGATAGAACAGATACGCAGTATTTT,TRBV12-3/TRBV12-4,TRBD1,15,-,TRBJ2-3
CARRQGGGNIQYF,TGTGCCAGGAGACAGGGAGGGGGGAACATTCAGTACTTC,TRBV19,-,13,-,TRBJ2-4
CASTDRYTEAFF,TGTGCCAGCACGGACAGGTACACTGAAGCTTTCTTT,TRBV12-3/TRBV12-4,TRBD1,12,few,TRBJ1-1
CAWSVRPVGGYYQPQHF,TGTGCCTGGAGTGTACGTCCAGTGGGGGGTTATTATCAGCCCCAGCATTTT,TRBV30,-,17,-,TRBJ1-5